This entry lists 30 T cell receptor beta chains sequenced from one sample in a study of cytomegalovirus exposure and HLA in healthy donors. The PCR employed 60 Vbeta primers together with 13 Jbeta primers. Using immunoSEQ multiplex PCR, the repertoire was profiled, and TCRdb retains in-frame clones only, with some absent. The sample holds some 93,000 clones, around 10% seen once. The sample was PBMCs. The receptors were sampled from a man aged 45-65 years in good health and CMV-seropositive.

The table lists this clone with a few counts. This chain joins TRBV19 and TRBJ2-7, with TRBD2 as a possible D gene (5 bases). The CDR3 has 10 amino acids. V lost 9 bases, J lost 2 bases, and 5 bases lay in between. CDR1 and CDR2 (germline): LNHDA, SQIVND (reference sequence). This CDR3 is CASGTYEQYF. The DNA of the CDR3 is TGTGCCAGCGGGACCTACGAGCAGTACTTC. Full variable domain (outside the CDR3, taken from reference TRBV19 and TRBJ2-7): DGGITQSPKYLFRKEGQNVTLSCEQNLNHDAMYWYRQDPGQGLRLIYYSQIVNDFQKGDIAEGYSVSREKKESFPLTVTSAQKNPTAFYLCASGTYEQYFGPGTRLTVT.

J is TRBJ1-1 and V is TRBV19; 10 nucleotides line up with TRBD1. Germline V CDR1 and CDR2: LNHDA, SQIVND (reference sequence). The length of the CDR3 is 14 residues. Losses at the gene ends were 5 bases for V and 3 bases for J; bases not matched to a gene: 3. The CDR3 nucleotides read TGTGCCAGTAGTGGACAGGGGGAGTACACTGAAGCTTTCTTT. This codes for CASSGQGEYTEAFF.

This clone appeared a few times. The J gene is TRBJ2-1, the V gene TRBV28; 7 bases line up with TRBD2. The germline CDR1 and CDR2 sequences are MDHEN and SYDVKM. The CDR3 sequence is 13 residues long. V lost 4 bases, J lost 5 bases, and 2 bases stayed unmatched. The CDR3 is CASSSGGNNEQFF. The CDR3 DNA follows: TGTGCCAGCAGTTCCGGGGGGAACAATGAGCAGTTCTTC.

This clone was observed a handful of times. The V gene is TRBV30, the J gene TRBJ2-3; 9 bases map to TRBD1. The CDR3 is 13 residues long. The germline gives CDR1 GTSNPN, CDR2 SVGIG (reference sequence). V shed 1 base, J shed 4 bases, and the junction held 0 bases outside the gene matches. The CDR3, as DNA: TGTGCCTGGAGTGACAGGGGGCCAGATACGCAGTATTTT. Translating it yields CAWSDRGPDTQYF.

The V call is TRBV5-8, the J call TRBJ1-4; D perhaps matches TRBD1 (6 bases). This CDR3 has 14 amino acids. V lost 2 bases to trimming and J lost 10 bases, with 15 bases between them. From germline, CDR1 is SGHTS and CDR2 YDEGEE. CDR3 loop: CASSFQQGEGKLFF. The CDR3 region has the DNA TGTGCCAGCAGCTTTCAACAGGGTGAAGGAAAACTGTTTTTT. The whole variable domain, remainder taken from reference TRBV5-8 and TRBJ1-4, is EAGVTQSPTHLIKTRGQQATLRCSPISGHTSVYWYQQALGLGLQFLLWYDEGEERNRGNFPPRFSGRQFPNYSSELNVNALELEDSALYLCASSFQQGEGKLFFGSGTQLSVL.

There are a few counts of this clone. V usage is TRBV9 and J usage is TRBJ2-7, with D possibly matching TRBD2 (5 bases). There are 16 residues in the CDR3. CDR1 and CDR2 (germline): SGDLS, YYNGEE. V lost 2 bases and J 2 bases, leaving 17 bases between the germline ends. The CDR3 here is CASSVQLGAQTYEQYF. The DNA of the CDR3 is TGTGCCAGCAGCGTCCAATTGGGAGCCCAGACCTACGAGCAGTACTTC.

The CDR3 is CAWSPRGGYGYTF. The CDR3, as DNA: TGTGCCTGGAGCCCTCGGGGGGGCTATGGCTACACCTTC. The chain couples TRBV30 to TRBJ1-2; TRBD1 might be the D (5 bases). Per germline, CDR1 GTSNPN and CDR2 SVGIG (reference sequence). With 3 bases removed from V and 4 bases from J, the gap between germline ends came to 12 bases. CDR3 size: 13 residues.

This clone was seen a few times. The chain links TRBV10-3 to TRBJ2-7; 12 nucleotides align to TRBD1. V gave up 2 bases and J gave up 5 bases; unmatched junction bases: 4. Germline CDR1 is ENHRY and CDR2 is SYGVKD. The CDR3 consists of 15 residues. CDR3 DNA: TGTGCCATCAGTGAGGGGGGGACAGGGGGCAACGAGCAGTACTTC. Translating it yields CAISEGGTGGNEQYF.

The chain couples TRBV18 to TRBJ1-1; the match to TRBD1 covers 9 bases. The germline gives CDR1 KGHSH, CDR2 LQKENI. J lost 1 base, V lost 3 bases, and 3 bases had no gene match. CDR3 length equals 15 residues. CDR3 in DNA: TGTGCCAGCTCACCGACAGGGGGTTCGAACACTGAAGCTTTCTTT. This sequence encodes CASSPTGGSNTEAFF.

V usage is TRBV12-1 and J usage is TRBJ1-5; the table's D call of TRBD1 was not tested on the DNA. TRBV12-1 is deemed a pseudogene. CDR3 size: 15 residues. The CDR3 here is CASSFDTGGGQPQHF. CDR3 nucleotides: TGTGCCAGCAGCTTTGATACAGGGGGTGGGCAGCCCCAGCATTTT.

Worth noting for this clone: Other DNA sequences in the sample encode the same CDR3. The chain couples TRBV27 to TRBJ1-6; weak D call: TRBD1 (6 bases). Germline CDR1 is MNHEY and CDR2 is SMNVEV (reference sequence). The CDR3 is 14 residues long. The V gene lost 8 bases and the J gene lost 9 bases, with 17 bases spanning the gap. The CDR3 sequence is CASSTGRPGSPLHF. The CDR3 region has the DNA TGTGCCAGCTCCACAGGGAGACCGGGTTCACCCCTCCACTTT.

This clone was detected a few times. The chain recombines TRBV2 with TRBJ1-1; D might be TRBD1 (6 bases). This CDR3 region has 13 residues. Per germline, CDR1 SNHLY and CDR2 FYNNEI. V gave up 6 bases and J gave up 1 base, with 9 bases separating them. Here the CDR3 reads CASRVQGNTEAFF. The CDR3 DNA follows: TGTGCCAGCAGGGTACAGGGGAACACTGAAGCTTTCTTT.

The chain recombines TRBV11-1 with TRBJ2-5; maybe TRBD1 (6 bases). The CDR3 has 15 residues. Germline CDR1 reads SGHAT; CDR2 reads FQDESV (reference sequence). V was cut by 1 base and J by 3 bases, with 12 bases left in between. The CDR3: CASSLVPGDKETQYF. The CDR3 DNA reads TGTGCCAGCAGCTTAGTCCCAGGGGACAAAGAGACCCAGTACTTC.

The V gene is TRBV14, the J gene TRBJ2-3; no clear D gene. The germline gives CDR1 SGHDN, CDR2 FVKESK. This CDR3 region has 16 residues. V was shortened by 1 base and J by 2 bases, with 13 bases between the two germline ends. The CDR3, as DNA: TGTGCCAGCAGCCAAGCGAGCGTCCCAGCCACAGATACGCAGTATTTT. Translation gives CASSQASVPATDTQYF. Complete variable domain (other parts from reference TRBV14 and TRBJ2-3): EAGVTQFPSHSVIEKGQTVTLRCDPISGHDNLYWYRRVMGKEIKFLLHFVKESKQDESGMPNNRFLAERTGGTYSTLKVQPAELEDSGVYFCASSQASVPATDTQYFGPGTRLTVL.

There are many counts of this clone. The chain combines TRBV5-6 with TRBJ1-3; the D is unclear. Trimming cost V 0 bases and J 4 bases, with 11 bases left between them. Per germline, CDR1 SGHDT and CDR2 YYEEEE. This CDR3 has 15 amino acids. For the CDR3, the DNA is TGTGCCAGCAGCTTGGAGCCGGGTGGGGGAAACACCATATATTTT. Translation: CASSLEPGGGNTIYF.

This clone was counted between two and nine times. The chain combines TRBV5-5 with TRBJ2-7; 10 bases agree with TRBD1. CDR1 is SGHKS, CDR2 YYEKEE, per germline (reference sequence). The CDR3 length is 14 residues. V shed 6 bases, J shed 9 bases, and the junction held 12 bases outside the gene matches. The chain's CDR3 is CASNIKTGGAGQYF. The CDR3 DNA follows: TGTGCCAGCAACATTAAGACAGGGGGCGCCGGGCAGTACTTC.

This chain uses TRBV27 with TRBJ2-7; 8 bases align to TRBD1. J gave up 0 bases and V 8 bases, and 3 bases lay outside the gene matches. This CDR3 region has 13 residues. Germline V gene sequence: CDR1 MNHEY, CDR2 SMNVEV (reference sequence). CDR3 amino acids: CASGGTGSYEQYF. The CDR3 DNA is TGTGCCAGCGGGGGGACAGGCTCCTACGAGCAGTACTTC.

The chain recombines TRBV5-1 with TRBJ1-1; D unclear. The CDR3 consists of 12 residues. Germline CDR1 and CDR2: SGHRS and YFSETQ. V was pared by 6 bases and J by 11 bases, with 17 bases between. DNA for the CDR3: TGCGCCAGCAACTCAGACGGTGGACTTGCTTTCTTT. This translates into CASNSDGGLAFF.

This clone came up a few times. V usage is TRBV5-1 and J usage is TRBJ2-2; 13 nucleotides match TRBD2. The CDR3 extends over 18 amino acids. CDR1 and CDR2 from the germline V gene are SGHRS and YFSETQ. With 3 bases clipped from V and 4 bases from J, the junction kept 9 bases outside the gene matches. The DNA of the CDR3 is TGCGCCAGCAGCTCAGGACTAGCGGGAGATCGGGGCACCGGGGAGCTGTTTTTT. Protein sequence: CASSSGLAGDRGTGELFF. Based on the CDR3 plus reference TRBV5-1 and TRBJ2-2, the full variable domain is KAGVTQTPRYLIKTRGQQVTLSCSPISGHRSVSWYQQTPGQGLQFLFEYFSETQRNKGNFPGRFSGRQFSNSRSEMNVSTLELGDSALYLCASSSGLAGDRGTGELFFGEGSRLTVL.

This clone has only a few counts. The J gene is TRBJ1-1, the V gene TRBV4-1; 7 nucleotides line up with TRBD1. The CDR3 contains 14 residues. V lost 4 bases, J lost 4 bases, and 6 bases stayed unmatched. Per germline, CDR1 MGHRA and CDR2 YSYEKL. This chain's CDR3 is CASSPVTGATEAFF. The CDR3 DNA reads TGCGCCAGCAGCCCTGTAACAGGGGCCACTGAAGCTTTCTTT.

A few counts support this clone. The gene calls are TRBV7-2 and TRBJ2-5; 9 bases fit TRBD2. Germline V gene data show CDR1 as SGHTA and CDR2 as FQGNSA. V shed 2 bases and J 4 bases; nucleotides not matched to a gene: 2. The CDR3 has 14 residues. The DNA of the CDR3 is TGTGCCAGCAGCTTACGGCGGGGGGGAGAGACCCAGTACTTC. This gives the protein CASSLRRGGETQYF.

This clone was seen more than once but under ten times. This chain connects TRBV7-2 to TRBJ2-1; TRBD2 might be the D (6 bases). Per the germline V gene, CDR1 is SGHTA and CDR2 is FQGNSA. Trimming removed 5 bases from V and 2 bases from J, with 16 bases in between. This CDR3 region has 16 residues. The CDR3 DNA sequence: TGTGCCAGCAGCACAGACCGGGAGTGGGCCTACAATGAGCAGTTCTTC. It translates to CASSTDREWAYNEQFF.

V and J are TRBV19 and TRBJ1-5, with 9 nucleotides matching TRBD1. Germline V gene data show CDR1 as LNHDA and CDR2 as SQIVND (reference sequence). The CDR3 sequence is 18 residues long. Unmatched junction bases numbered 11, after V lost 2 bases and J lost 3 bases. The chain's CDR3 is CASSIRRGTGRPNQPQHF. CDR3 in DNA: TGTGCCAGTAGTATAAGAAGGGGGACAGGGAGGCCCAATCAGCCCCAGCATTTT.

This clone was observed a few times. The CDR3 loop is CSVDRPPANYGYTF. The CDR3 nucleotides read TGCAGCGTTGACAGGCCTCCGGCTAACTATGGCTACACCTTC. The V gene is TRBV29-1, the J gene TRBJ1-2; D uncertain. Germline V gene data show CDR1 as SQVTM and CDR2 as ANQGSEA. V lost 3 bases, J lost 0 bases, and 11 bases lay in between. This CDR3 contains 14 residues.

This clone was detected a few times. The rearrangement uses TRBV6-5 and TRBJ1-1; TRBD1 matches 8 bases. The V gene's germline CDR1 is MNHEY and CDR2 SVGAGI. The V gene end was trimmed by 4 bases and the J gene end by 4 bases; junction bases not matched to a gene: 8. This CDR3 region has 15 residues. CDR3 nucleotide sequence: TGTGCCAGCAGTTCCCCAGGGGGCCGGGGCACTGAAGCTTTCTTT. Protein sequence: CASSSPGGRGTEAFF.

V is TRBV4-1 and J is TRBJ2-3, with TRBD2 matching 14 bases. Germline CDR1 and CDR2: MGHRA and YSYEKL. There are 17 residues in the CDR3. V gave up 0 bases and J gave up 5 bases; unmatched junction bases: 4. Here the CDR3 DNA reads TGCGCCAGCAGCCAAGATGGGACTAGCGGGAGTAAAGATACGCAGTATTTT. Residues: CASSQDGTSGSKDTQYF.

The chain joins TRBV5-1 to TRBJ1-1; TRBD1 agrees at 11 bases. Germline-derived CDR1 and CDR2 are SGHRS and YFSETQ. V was pared by 4 bases and J by 0 bases, with 5 bases of the junction left unmatched. This CDR3 region has 16 residues. Here the CDR3 reads CASSRGTGGVNTEAFF. For the CDR3, the DNA is TGCGCCAGCAGCAGGGGGACAGGGGGTGTGAACACTGAAGCTTTCTTT.

This clone was seen more than once but under ten times. This chain connects TRBV7-9 to TRBJ2-5; D is ambiguous. This CDR3 contains 15 residues. V was cut by 1 base and J by 2 bases, with 11 bases left in between. Germline CDR1 reads SEHNR; CDR2 reads FQNEAQ (reference sequence). This chain's CDR3 is CASSLVGWIQETQYF. CDR3 in DNA: TGTGCCAGCAGCTTAGTGGGCTGGATTCAAGAGACCCAGTACTTC. The whole variable domain, filled in from reference TRBV7-9 and TRBJ2-5, reads DTGVSQNPRHKITKRGQNVTFRCDPISEHNRLYWYRQTLGQGPEFLTYFQNEAQLEKSRLLSDRFSAERPKGSFSTLEIQRTEQGDSAMYLCASSLVGWIQETQYFGPGTRLLVL.

This clone was seen more than once but under ten times. This chain connects TRBV7-9 to TRBJ1-2; D unresolved. Trimming left V 1 base short and J 8 bases short, with 11 bases between. Germline CDR1 is SEHNR and CDR2 is FQNEAQ (reference sequence). The CDR3 spans 13 residues. CDR3 amino acids: CASSLESLGGYTF. In nucleotides, the CDR3 is TGTGCCAGCAGCTTAGAATCCCTCGGGGGCTACACCTTC.

The table lists this clone with a few counts. This chain uses TRBV5-4 with TRBJ1-1, with TRBD1 matching 9 bases. The V gene's germline CDR1 is SGHNT and CDR2 YYREEE (reference sequence). This CDR3 is built from 16 residues. Trimming took 4 bases from V and 4 from J; bases not matched to a gene: 11. Written as DNA, the CDR3 is TGTGCCAGCAGCCACTCCGGGACAGGGATGGGCACTGAAGCTTTCTTT. Amino acids: CASSHSGTGMGTEAFF.